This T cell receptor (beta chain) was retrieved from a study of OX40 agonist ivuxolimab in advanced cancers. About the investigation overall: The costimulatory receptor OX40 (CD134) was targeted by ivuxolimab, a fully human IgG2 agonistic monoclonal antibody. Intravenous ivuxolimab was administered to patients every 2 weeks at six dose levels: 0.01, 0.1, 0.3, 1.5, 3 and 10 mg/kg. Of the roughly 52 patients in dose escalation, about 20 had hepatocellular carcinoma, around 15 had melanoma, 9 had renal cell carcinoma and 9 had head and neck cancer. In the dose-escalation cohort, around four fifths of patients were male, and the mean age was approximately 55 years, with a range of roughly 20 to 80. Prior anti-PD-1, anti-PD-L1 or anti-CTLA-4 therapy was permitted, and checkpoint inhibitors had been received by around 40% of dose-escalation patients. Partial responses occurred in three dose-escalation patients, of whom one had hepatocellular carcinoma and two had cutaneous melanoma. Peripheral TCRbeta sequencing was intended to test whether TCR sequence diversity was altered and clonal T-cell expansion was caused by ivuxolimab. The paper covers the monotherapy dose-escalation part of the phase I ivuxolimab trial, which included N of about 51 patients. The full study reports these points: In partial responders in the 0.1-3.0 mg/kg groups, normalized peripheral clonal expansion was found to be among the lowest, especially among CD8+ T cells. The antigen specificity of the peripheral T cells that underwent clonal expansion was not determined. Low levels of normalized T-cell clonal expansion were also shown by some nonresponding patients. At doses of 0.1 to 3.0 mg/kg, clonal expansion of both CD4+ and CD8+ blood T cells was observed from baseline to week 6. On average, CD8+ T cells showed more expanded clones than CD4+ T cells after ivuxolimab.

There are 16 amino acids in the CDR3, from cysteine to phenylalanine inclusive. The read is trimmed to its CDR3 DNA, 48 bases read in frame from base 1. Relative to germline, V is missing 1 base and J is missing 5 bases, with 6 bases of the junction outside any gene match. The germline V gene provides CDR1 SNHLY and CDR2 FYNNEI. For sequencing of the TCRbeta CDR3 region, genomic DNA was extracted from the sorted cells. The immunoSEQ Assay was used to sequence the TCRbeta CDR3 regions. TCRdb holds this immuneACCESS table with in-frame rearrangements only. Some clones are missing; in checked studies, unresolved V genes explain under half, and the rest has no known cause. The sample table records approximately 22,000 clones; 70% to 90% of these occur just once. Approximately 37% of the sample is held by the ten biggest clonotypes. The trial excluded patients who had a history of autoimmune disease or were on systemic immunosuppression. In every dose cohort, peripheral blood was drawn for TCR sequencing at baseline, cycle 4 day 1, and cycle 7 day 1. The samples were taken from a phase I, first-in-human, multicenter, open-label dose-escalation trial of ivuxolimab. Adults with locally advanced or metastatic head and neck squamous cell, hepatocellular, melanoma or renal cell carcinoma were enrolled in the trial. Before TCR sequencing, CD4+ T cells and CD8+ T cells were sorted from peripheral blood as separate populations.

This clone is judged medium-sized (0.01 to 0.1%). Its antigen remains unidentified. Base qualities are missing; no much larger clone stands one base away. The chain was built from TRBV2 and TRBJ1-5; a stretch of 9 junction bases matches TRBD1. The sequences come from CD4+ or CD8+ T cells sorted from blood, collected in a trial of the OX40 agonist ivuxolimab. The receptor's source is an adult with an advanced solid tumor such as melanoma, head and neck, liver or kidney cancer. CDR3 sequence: CASSEGGTGFDQPQHF. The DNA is TGTGCCAGCAGTGAAGGGGGGACAGGGTTCGATCAGCCCCAGCATTTT.